This TCR beta chain was sequenced in a study of OX40 agonist ivuxolimab in advanced cancers. CDR1 is MNHEY, CDR2 SMNVEV, per germline (reference sequence). V lost 6 bases, J lost 4 bases, and 10 bases lay in between. The CDR3 has 14 residues. General study findings and limits: There was clonal expansion of CD4+ and CD8+ blood T cells by week 6 at 0.1 to 3.0 mg/kg. Certain nonresponders additionally had low normalized T-cell clonal expansion. Which antigen the expanded peripheral T cells recognized is unknown.

TCRdb's copy holds only in-frame clones and misses some; the assay was immunoSEQ multiplex PCR. The table lists tens of thousands of clones, roughly four fifths of them singletons. On this clone: Its target is not known.

The genes are TRBV27 and TRBJ1-6; D remains ambiguous. The sample was CD4+ or CD8+ T cells sorted from blood, taken in a trial of the OX40 agonist ivuxolimab. This receptor was obtained from an adult with an advanced solid tumor such as melanoma, head and neck, liver or kidney cancer. CDR3 residues: CASRPDYYNSPLHF. DNA for the CDR3: TGTGCCAGCAGACCGGACTATTATAATTCACCCCTCCACTTT.